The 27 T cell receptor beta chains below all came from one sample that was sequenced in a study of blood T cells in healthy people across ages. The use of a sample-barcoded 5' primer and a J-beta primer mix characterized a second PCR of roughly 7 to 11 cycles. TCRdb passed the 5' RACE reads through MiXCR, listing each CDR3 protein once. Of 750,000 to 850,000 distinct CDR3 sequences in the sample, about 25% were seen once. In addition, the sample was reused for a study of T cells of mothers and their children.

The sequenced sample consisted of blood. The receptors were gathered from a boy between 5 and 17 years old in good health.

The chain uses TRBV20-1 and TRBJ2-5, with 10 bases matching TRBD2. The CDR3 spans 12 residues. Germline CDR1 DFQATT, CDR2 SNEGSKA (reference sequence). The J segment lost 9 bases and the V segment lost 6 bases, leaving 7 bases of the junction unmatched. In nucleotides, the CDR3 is TGCAGTGCCAAAAGCGGGGGGGCTCCCCAGTACTTC. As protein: CSAKSGGAPQYF.

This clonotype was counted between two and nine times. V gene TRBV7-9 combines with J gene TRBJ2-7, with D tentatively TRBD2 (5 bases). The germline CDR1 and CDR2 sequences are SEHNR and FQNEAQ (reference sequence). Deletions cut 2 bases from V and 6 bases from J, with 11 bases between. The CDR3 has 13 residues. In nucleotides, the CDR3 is TGTGCCAGCAGCTTATCCGAGGCGGGCGAGCAGTACTTC. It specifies CASSLSEAGEQYF.

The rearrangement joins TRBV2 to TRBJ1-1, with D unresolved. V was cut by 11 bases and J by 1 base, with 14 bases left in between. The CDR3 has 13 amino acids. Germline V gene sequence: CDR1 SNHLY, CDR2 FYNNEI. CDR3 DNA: TGTGCCCTTCAGGAACTAGAGAACACTGAAGCTTTCTTT. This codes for CALQELENTEAFF.

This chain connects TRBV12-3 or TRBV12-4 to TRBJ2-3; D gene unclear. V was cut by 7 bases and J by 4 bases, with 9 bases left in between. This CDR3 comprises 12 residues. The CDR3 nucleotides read TGTGCCAGCACTCGAGTCCCAGATACGCAGTATTTT. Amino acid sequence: CASTRVPDTQYF.

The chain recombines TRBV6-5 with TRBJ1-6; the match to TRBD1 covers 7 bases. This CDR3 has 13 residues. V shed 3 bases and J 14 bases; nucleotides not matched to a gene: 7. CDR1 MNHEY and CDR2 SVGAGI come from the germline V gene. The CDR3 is CASSYDRVSTLHF. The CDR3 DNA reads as TGTGCCAGCAGTTATGACAGGGTTAGCACCCTCCACTTT.

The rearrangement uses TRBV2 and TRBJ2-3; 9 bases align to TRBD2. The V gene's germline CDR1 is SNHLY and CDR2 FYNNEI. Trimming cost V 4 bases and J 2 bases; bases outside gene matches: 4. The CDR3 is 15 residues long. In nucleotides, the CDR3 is TGTGCCAGCAGTGGGAGCGGGGGGTTCACAGATACGCAGTATTTT. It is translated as CASSGSGGFTDTQYF.

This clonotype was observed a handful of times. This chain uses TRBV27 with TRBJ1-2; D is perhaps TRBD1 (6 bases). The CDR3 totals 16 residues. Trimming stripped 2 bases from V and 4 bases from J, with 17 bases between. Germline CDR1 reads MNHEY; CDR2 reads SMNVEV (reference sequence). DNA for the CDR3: TGTGCCAGCAGTTTAGAGGCGGGCCAGGGGACCTATGGCTACACCTTC. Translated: CASSLEAGQGTYGYTF.

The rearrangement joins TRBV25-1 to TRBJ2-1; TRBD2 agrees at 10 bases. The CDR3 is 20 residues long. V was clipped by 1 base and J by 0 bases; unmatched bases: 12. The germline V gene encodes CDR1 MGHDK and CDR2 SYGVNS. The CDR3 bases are TGTGCCAGCAGTGAATCCACTAGCGGGACTCCCAAAAGCTCCTACAATGAGCAGTTCTTC. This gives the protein CASSESTSGTPKSSYNEQFF.

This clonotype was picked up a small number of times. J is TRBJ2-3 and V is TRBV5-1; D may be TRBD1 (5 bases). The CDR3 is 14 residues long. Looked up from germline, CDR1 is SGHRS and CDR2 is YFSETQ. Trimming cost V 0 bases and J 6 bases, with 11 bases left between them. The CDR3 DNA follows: TGCGCCAGCAGCTTGGTCACGGACACTGATACGCAGTATTTT. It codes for CASSLVTDTDTQYF.

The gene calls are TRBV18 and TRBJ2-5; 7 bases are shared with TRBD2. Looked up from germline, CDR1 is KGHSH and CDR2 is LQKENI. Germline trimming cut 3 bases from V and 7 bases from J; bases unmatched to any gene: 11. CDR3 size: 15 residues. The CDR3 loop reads CASSPPGLLSGTQYF. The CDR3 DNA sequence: TGTGCCAGCTCACCGCCGGGACTACTATCGGGGACCCAGTACTTC.

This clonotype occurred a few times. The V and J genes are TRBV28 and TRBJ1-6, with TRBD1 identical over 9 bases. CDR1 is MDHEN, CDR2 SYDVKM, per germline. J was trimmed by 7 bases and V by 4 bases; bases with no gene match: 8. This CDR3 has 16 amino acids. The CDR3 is CASSSRTGVTNSPLHF. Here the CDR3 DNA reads TGTGCCAGCAGTTCCCGGACAGGGGTGACAAATTCACCCCTCCACTTT.

The CDR3 reads CASSQDPAALGGTQYF. The CDR3 nucleotides read TGTGCCAGCAGCCAAGATCCCGCAGCCCTCGGCGGGACCCAGTACTTC. This chain connects TRBV14 to TRBJ2-5; D gene ambiguous. The CDR3 totals 16 residues. Trimming shortened V by 0 bases and J by 7 bases, and 18 bases separated the two germline ends. Germline CDR1 is SGHDN and CDR2 is FVKESK.

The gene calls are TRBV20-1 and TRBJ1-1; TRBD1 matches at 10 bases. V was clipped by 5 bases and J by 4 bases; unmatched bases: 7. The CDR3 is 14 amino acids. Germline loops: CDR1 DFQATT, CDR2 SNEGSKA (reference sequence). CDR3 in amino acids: CSAQSGQGVTEAFF. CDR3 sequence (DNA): TGCAGTGCTCAGAGCGGACAGGGGGTCACTGAAGCTTTCTTT.

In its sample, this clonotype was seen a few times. The CDR3 bases are TGTGCCAGCAGCCAAGGATGGGACTCCTATAATTCACCCCTCCACTTT. This sequence encodes CASSQGWDSYNSPLHF. The gene calls are TRBV3-1 and TRBJ1-6; D not certain. CDR3 length: 16 residues. Per the germline V gene, CDR1 is LGHDT and CDR2 is YNNKEL (reference sequence). V was clipped by 1 base and J by 0 bases, with 7 bases between them.

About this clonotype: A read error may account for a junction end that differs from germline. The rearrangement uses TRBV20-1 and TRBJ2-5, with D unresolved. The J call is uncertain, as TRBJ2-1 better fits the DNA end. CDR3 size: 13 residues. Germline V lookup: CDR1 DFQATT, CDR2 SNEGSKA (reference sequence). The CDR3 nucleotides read TGCGGTGCAATCTCCCCCGTTGTGGATGAGCAGTTCTTC. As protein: CGAISPVVDEQFF.

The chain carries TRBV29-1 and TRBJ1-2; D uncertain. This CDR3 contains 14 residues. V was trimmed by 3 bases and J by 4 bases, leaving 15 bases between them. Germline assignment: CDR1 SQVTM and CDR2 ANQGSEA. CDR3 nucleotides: TGCAGCGTTGACTCGCAAACCCCGAGCTATGGCTACACCTTC. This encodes CSVDSQTPSYGYTF.

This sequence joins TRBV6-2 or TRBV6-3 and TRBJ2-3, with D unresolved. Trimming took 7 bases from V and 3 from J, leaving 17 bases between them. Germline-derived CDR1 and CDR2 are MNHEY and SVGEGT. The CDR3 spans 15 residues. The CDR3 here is CASTQLGYLTDTQYF. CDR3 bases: TGTGCCAGCACCCAACTGGGCTATTTGACAGATACGCAGTATTTT.

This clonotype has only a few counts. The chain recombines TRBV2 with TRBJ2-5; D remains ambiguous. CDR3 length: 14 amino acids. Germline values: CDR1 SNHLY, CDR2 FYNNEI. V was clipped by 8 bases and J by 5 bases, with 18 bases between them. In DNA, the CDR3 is TGTGCCAGCGATTGGGCTAGAGAGGCGGAGACCCAGTACTTC. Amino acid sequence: CASDWAREAETQYF. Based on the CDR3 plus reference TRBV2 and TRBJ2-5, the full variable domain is EPEVTQTPSHQVTQMGQEVILRCVPISNHLYFYWYRQILGQKVEFLVSFYNNEISEKSEIFDDQFSVERPDGSNFTLKIRSTKLEDSAMYFCASDWAREAETQYFGPGTRLLVL.

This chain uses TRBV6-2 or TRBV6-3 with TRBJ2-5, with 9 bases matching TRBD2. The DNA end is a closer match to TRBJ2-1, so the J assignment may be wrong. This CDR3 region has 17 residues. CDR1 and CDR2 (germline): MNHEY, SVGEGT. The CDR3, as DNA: TGTGCCAGCAGTACCAACTTGGGGAGCGGGAGGCGGTATGAGCAGTTCTTC. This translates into CASSTNLGSGRRYEQFF.

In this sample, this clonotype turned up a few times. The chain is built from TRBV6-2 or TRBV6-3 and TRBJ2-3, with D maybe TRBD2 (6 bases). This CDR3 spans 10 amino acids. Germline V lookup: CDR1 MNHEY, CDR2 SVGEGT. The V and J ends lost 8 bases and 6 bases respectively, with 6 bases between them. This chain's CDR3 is CASGRDTQYF. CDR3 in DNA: TGTGCCAGCGGGAGGGATACGCAGTATTTT.

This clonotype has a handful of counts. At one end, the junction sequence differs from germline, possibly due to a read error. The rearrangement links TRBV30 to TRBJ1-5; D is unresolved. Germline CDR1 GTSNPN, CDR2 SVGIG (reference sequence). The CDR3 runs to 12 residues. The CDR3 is CAWSAVDQPRHF. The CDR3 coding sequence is TGTGCCTGGAGTGCGGTGGATCAGCCCCGGCATTTT.

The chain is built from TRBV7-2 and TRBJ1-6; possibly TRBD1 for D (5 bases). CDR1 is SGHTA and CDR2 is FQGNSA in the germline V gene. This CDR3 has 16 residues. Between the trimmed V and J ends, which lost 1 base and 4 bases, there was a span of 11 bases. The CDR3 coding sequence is TGTGCCAGCAGCTTAGATACGACAGTTTATAATTCACCCCTCCACTTT. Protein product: CASSLDTTVYNSPLHF.

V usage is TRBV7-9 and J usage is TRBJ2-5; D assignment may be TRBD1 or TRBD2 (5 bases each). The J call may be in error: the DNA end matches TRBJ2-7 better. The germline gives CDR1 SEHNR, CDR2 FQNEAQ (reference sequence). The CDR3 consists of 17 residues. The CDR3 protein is CASSLTRRGAGIFEQYF. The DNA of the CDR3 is TGTGCCAGCAGTTTAACAAGAAGGGGAGCAGGAATCTTCGAGCAGTACTTC.

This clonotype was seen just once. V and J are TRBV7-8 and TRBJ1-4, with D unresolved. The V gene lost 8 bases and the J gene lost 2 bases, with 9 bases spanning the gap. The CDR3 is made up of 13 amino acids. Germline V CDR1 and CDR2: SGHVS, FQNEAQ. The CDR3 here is CASRGVTNEKLFF. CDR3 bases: TGTGCCAGCCGGGGTGTCACTAATGAAAAACTGTTTTTT.

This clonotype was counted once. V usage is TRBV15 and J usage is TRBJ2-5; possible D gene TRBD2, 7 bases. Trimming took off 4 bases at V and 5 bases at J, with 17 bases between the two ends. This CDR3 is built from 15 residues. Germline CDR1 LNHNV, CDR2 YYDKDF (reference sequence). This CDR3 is CATSTLIGGAETQYF. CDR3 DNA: TGTGCCACCAGCACCCTCATTGGGGGGGCGGAGACCCAGTACTTC.

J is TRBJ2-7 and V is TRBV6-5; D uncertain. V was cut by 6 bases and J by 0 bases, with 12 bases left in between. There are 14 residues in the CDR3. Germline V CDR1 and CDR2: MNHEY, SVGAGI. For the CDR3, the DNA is TGTGCCAGCAGCGAGCGTTCCAGCTCCTACGAGCAGTACTTC. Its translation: CASSERSSSYEQYF.

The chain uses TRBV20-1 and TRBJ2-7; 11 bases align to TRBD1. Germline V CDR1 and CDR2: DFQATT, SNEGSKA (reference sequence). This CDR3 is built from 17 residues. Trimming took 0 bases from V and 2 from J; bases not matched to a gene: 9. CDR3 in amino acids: CSARDRDRGVVTYEQYF. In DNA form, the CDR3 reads TGCAGTGCTAGAGATCGGGACAGGGGGGTAGTAACCTACGAGCAGTACTTC.